The sequence of this TCR beta chain was determined in a study of cytomegalovirus exposure and HLA in healthy donors. Study summary: A subsequent analysis stated that the approximately 120 validation repertoires were run on the same platform as the approximately 610 first-cohort repertoires.

General study points: Per published reports, the classifier diagnosed cytomegalovirus status with high specificity and sensitivity. Confirmation in vitro established that a few CMV-associated chains were specific for CMV antigens. Cytomegalovirus association was listed for about 160 TCR beta chains.

Generated by immunoSEQ multiplex PCR, the TCRdb table keeps only in-frame clones and is missing some. In the table there are 100,000 to 150,000 clones, around 90% of which are singletons. Looked up from germline, CDR1 is MNHNS and CDR2 is SASEGT. V was pared by 1 base and J by 0 bases, with 8 bases between. The CDR3 sequence is 15 residues long. About this clone itself: No antigen is known for it.

Sample: PBMCs. The receptor's source is a woman aged 18-29 years in good health and CMV-seronegative. The genes are TRBV6-1 and TRBJ2-3, with unresolved D. This CDR3 reads CASSEGAYSTDTQYF. The CDR3 nucleotides are TGTGCCAGCAGTGAAGGCGCTTACAGCACAGATACGCAGTATTTT.